A single sample is the source of the 10 T cell receptor beta chains below, sequenced in a study of cytomegalovirus exposure and HLA in healthy donors. In the PCR, 60 Vbeta and 13 Jbeta primers were used. Using immunoSEQ multiplex PCR, the repertoire was profiled, and TCRdb retains in-frame clones only, with some absent. The data hold around 180,000 clones, with just under 80% observed a single time. Sequences were obtained from PBMCs. The receptors stem from a woman between 50 and 59 years old in good health and CMV-seropositive.

The genes are TRBV6-1 and TRBJ1-5, with D uncertain. This CDR3 region has 14 residues. Trimming removed 6 bases from V and 0 bases from J, with 9 bases in between. CDR1 is MNHNS and CDR2 is SASEGT in the germline V gene. The CDR3 here is CASRAGNSNQPQHF. CDR3 DNA: TGTGCCAGCAGGGCAGGAAATAGCAATCAGCCCCAGCATTTT.

The chain has TRBV16 and TRBJ1-1; no clear D gene. Germline V gives CDR1 KGHSY, CDR2 FQNENV. V lost 2 bases and J 6 bases, leaving 16 bases between the germline ends. This CDR3 has 15 amino acids. This CDR3 reads CASSQKGRGYAEAFF. The DNA for the CDR3 is TGTGCCAGCAGCCAAAAGGGAAGAGGGTACGCTGAAGCTTTCTTT.

The chain joins TRBV6-1 to TRBJ1-5; TRBD1 matches 8 bases. The CDR3 runs 12 residues. The junction had 2 bases not matched to a gene; V was cut back by 6 bases and J by 7 bases. CDR1 is MNHNS and CDR2 is SASEGT in the germline V gene. CDR3 sequence: CASRRTGQPQHF. The DNA for the CDR3 is TGTGCCAGCAGGCGGACAGGGCAGCCCCAGCATTTT.

The chain employs TRBV5-6 and TRBJ2-6; 8 positions match TRBD1. V lost 0 bases, J lost 1 base, and 9 bases stayed unmatched. Germline assignment: CDR1 SGHDT and CDR2 YYEEEE. This CDR3 region has 19 residues. The CDR3 loop reads CASSLVPGQVLSGANVLTF. CDR3 DNA: TGTGCCAGCAGCTTGGTACCGGGACAGGTCCTATCTGGGGCCAACGTCCTGACTTTC.

This sequence joins TRBV9 and TRBJ1-2; 11 bases agree with TRBD1. The CDR3 is 18 amino acids. V lost 3 bases and J lost 2; bases outside the gene matches: 12. The V gene's germline CDR1 is SGDLS and CDR2 YYNGEE. The CDR3 DNA reads TGTGCCAGCAGCGGAGTGTGGACAGGGGGCGCAGGAAACTATGGCTACACCTTC. It translates to CASSGVWTGGAGNYGYTF.

J is TRBJ2-7 and V is TRBV5-1; 7 bases are shared with TRBD2. Trimming took 0 bases from V and 3 from J; bases not matched to a gene: 9. The germline CDR1 and CDR2 sequences are SGHRS and YFSETQ. The CDR3 covers 16 residues. The CDR3 DNA follows: TGCGCCAGCAGCTTGGCCTCTGGGGGGGGGATCTACGAGCAGTACTTC. Its protein product is CASSLASGGGIYEQYF.

V and J are TRBV11-2 and TRBJ2-1; 9 nucleotides match TRBD1. J gave up 5 bases and V 5 bases, and 7 bases lay outside the gene matches. Germline V gene sequence: CDR1 SGHAT, CDR2 FQNNGV. The CDR3 is 15 amino acids. CDR3: CASSESGTGNNEQFF. Here the CDR3 DNA reads TGTGCCAGCAGCGAAAGCGGGACAGGGAACAATGAGCAGTTCTTC. The complete variable domain, with remaining parts taken from reference TRBV11-2 and TRBJ2-1, reads EAGVAQSPRYKIIEKRQSVAFWCNPISGHATLYWYQQILGQGPKLLIQFQNNGVVDDSQLPKDRFSAERLKGVDSTLKIQPAKLEDSAVYLCASSESGTGNNEQFFGPGTRLTVL.

The V and J genes are TRBV5-5 and TRBJ2-2; 9 bases match TRBD1. CDR3 size: 16 residues. CDR1 and CDR2 (germline): SGHKS, YYEKEE (reference sequence). V lost 5 bases, J lost 1 base, and 6 bases stayed unmatched. CDR3 DNA: TGTGCCAGCAGTAAACAGGGGGCTGGGAACACCGGGGAGCTGTTTTTT. Translation: CASSKQGAGNTGELFF.

The chain recombines TRBV2 with TRBJ1-2; no clear D. The CDR3 runs to 16 residues. Trimming removed 2 bases from V and 3 bases from J, with 16 bases in between. The germline gives CDR1 SNHLY, CDR2 FYNNEI. CDR3 protein: CASSELGWQSDYGYTF. The DNA for the CDR3 is TGTGCCAGCAGTGAATTAGGTTGGCAGAGCGACTATGGCTACACCTTC.

This clone was counted only a few times. V usage is TRBV5-6 and J usage is TRBJ2-5; 7 bases map to TRBD1. Germline-derived CDR1 and CDR2 are SGHDT and YYEEEE. The CDR3 is 13 amino acids. The ends lost 4 bases at V and 5 bases at J; junction bases unmatched: 5. CDR3 DNA sequence: TGTGCCAGCAGCCAGGGACAGACGGAGACCCAGTACTTC. It encodes CASSQGQTETQYF.